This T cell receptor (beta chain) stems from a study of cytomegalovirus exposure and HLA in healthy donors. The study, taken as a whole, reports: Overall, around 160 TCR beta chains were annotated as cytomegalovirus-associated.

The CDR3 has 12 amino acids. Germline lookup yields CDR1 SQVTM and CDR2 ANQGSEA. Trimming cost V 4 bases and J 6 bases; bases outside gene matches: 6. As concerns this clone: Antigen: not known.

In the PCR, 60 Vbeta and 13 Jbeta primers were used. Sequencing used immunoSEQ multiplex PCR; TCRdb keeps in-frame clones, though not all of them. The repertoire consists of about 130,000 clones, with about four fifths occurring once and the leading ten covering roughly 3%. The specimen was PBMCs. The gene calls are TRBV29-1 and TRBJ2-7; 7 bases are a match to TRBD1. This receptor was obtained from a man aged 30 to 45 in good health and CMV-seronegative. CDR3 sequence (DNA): TGCAGCGTTGCCACAGGGGTAAGCGAGCAGTACTTC. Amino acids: CSVATGVSEQYF.